This entry lists 15 T cell receptor beta chains sequenced from one sample in a study of post-analysis software for immune sequencing data. Whole-study findings and limits: With TRBV5-6, TRBV5-1 and TRBV20-1 included, about five TRBV segments were more frequent in patients than in controls.

Antigens for these TCRs are unknown. Incorporated into the TCR beta cDNA libraries were unique molecular identifiers, which served to reduce PCR and sequencing biases. MiXCR was run by TCRdb on the PCR reads, yielding one entry per CDR3 protein. Of approximately 690,000 distinct CDR3 sequences listed, 59% are singletons. The sample taken for sequencing was blood. The receptor source for this set is a girl aged 2-10 years with multiple sclerosis.

Only a few counts were recorded for this clonotype. This rearrangement joins TRBV5-1 to TRBJ1-2; no reliable D call. The CDR3 contains 13 residues. Between the trimmed V and J ends, which lost 2 bases and 1 base, there was a span of 6 bases. The germline CDR1 and CDR2 sequences are SGHRS and YFSETQ. The CDR3 sequence: CASSFGVNYGYTF. As DNA, the CDR3 is TGCGCCAGCAGCTTCGGGGTTAACTATGGCTACACCTTC.

The rearrangement links TRBV20-1 to TRBJ2-1; 7 nucleotides align to TRBD2. This CDR3 has 15 residues. With 3 bases clipped from V and 0 bases from J, the junction kept 5 bases outside the gene matches. CDR1 is DFQATT and CDR2 is SNEGSKA in the germline V gene (reference sequence). This CDR3 reads CSASSGASSYNEQFF. CDR3 DNA: TGCAGTGCTAGCAGCGGGGCAAGCTCCTACAATGAGCAGTTCTTC.

This chain uses TRBV12-5 with TRBJ2-3, with TRBD2 identical over 7 bases. The ends lost 3 bases at V and 6 bases at J; junction bases unmatched: 6. The length of the CDR3 is 14 residues. Germline CDR1 is LGHNT and CDR2 is FRNRAP. CDR3 sequence reads: CASGFPDGGDTQYF. As DNA, the CDR3 is TGTGCTAGTGGTTTCCCAGACGGGGGGGATACGCAGTATTTT.

This clonotype has more than one count but fewer than ten. The chain has TRBV5-1 and TRBJ2-7; 12 positions match TRBD2. The J segment lost 4 bases and the V segment lost 4 bases, leaving 12 bases of the junction unmatched. The CDR3 runs 17 residues. Germline V gives CDR1 SGHRS, CDR2 YFSETQ. This CDR3 is CASSPGVGLAGTYEQYF. CDR3 DNA sequence: TGCGCCAGCAGCCCGGGGGTCGGACTAGCGGGAACATACGAGCAGTACTTC.

This clonotype was recorded a few times. V usage is TRBV29-1 and J usage is TRBJ2-2, with TRBD1 identical over 7 bases. This CDR3 contains 12 residues. J lost 7 bases, V lost 7 bases, and 6 bases had no gene match. The V gene's germline CDR1 is SQVTM and CDR2 ANQGSEA. This chain's CDR3 is CSARQGGGELFF. The CDR3 region has the DNA TGCAGCGCCCGACAGGGCGGCGGGGAGCTGTTTTTT.

The count of this clonotype is one. The chain employs TRBV5-5 and TRBJ2-1; 14 bases map to TRBD2. There are 17 residues in the CDR3. J was trimmed by 7 bases and V by 3 bases; bases with no gene match: 9. Looked up from germline, CDR1 is SGHKS and CDR2 is YYEKEE (reference sequence). CDR3 in DNA: TGTGCCAGCAGCTCATTAACCGGGACTAGCGGGAGTAATGAGCAGTTCTTC. This encodes CASSSLTGTSGSNEQFF.

This clonotype was seen more than once but under ten times. The chain joins TRBV7-2 to TRBJ2-4, with D hard to call. CDR3 size: 15 residues. Germline V gene lookup returns CDR1 SGHTA and CDR2 FQGNSA. V dropped 1 base and J dropped 0 bases, with 7 bases sitting between them. The CDR3 loop is CASSLENVAKNIQYF. CDR3 nucleotides: TGTGCCAGCAGCTTAGAGAACGTAGCCAAAAACATTCAGTACTTC.

This clonotype was observed once. This clone may be a read error of a much larger clone one base away. The chain couples TRBV15 to TRBJ2-7; D uncertain. Trimming removed 6 bases at V and 0 bases at J, with 9 bases between. Germline V gene data show CDR1 as LNHNV and CDR2 as YYDKDF (reference sequence). This CDR3 region has 13 residues. The CDR3: CATRVCSSYEQYF. The CDR3, as DNA: TGTGCCACCAGGGTGTGTAGCTCCTACGAGCAGTACTTC.

A remark on this clonotype: One end of the junction fails to match germline, which may point to a read error. V and J are TRBV7-3 and TRBJ2-1, with D possibly matching TRBD1 (6 bases). Germline lookup yields CDR1 SGHTA and CDR2 FQGTGA. This CDR3 has 15 amino acids. The CDR3 here is CASSSQGFDYNEQFF. The CDR3 nucleotides are TGTGCCAGTAGCTCCCAGGGGTTTGACTACAATGAGCAGTTCTTC.

A few counts support this clonotype. The rearrangement joins TRBV20-1 to TRBJ2-5; 11 bases align to TRBD2. The trim removed 4 bases at V and 5 bases at J, leaving 3 bases unmatched. CDR3 length: 13 amino acids. The germline V gene encodes CDR1 DFQATT and CDR2 SNEGSKA (reference sequence). CDR3 residues: CSAKLAGGETQYF. CDR3 DNA: TGCAGTGCTAAATTAGCGGGGGGGGAGACCCAGTACTTC.

The genes are TRBV28 and TRBJ1-5; 8 bases agree with TRBD1. The length of the CDR3 is 14 residues. Germline lookup yields CDR1 MDHEN and CDR2 SYDVKM. The J segment lost 6 bases and the V segment lost 5 bases, leaving 6 bases of the junction unmatched. For the CDR3, the DNA is TGTGCCAGCAGTCAGGGGGCGCAGGGTCAGCCCCAGCATTTT. This sequence encodes CASSQGAQGQPQHF.

This CDR3 reads CASSQAGGANYGYTF. The CDR3 DNA sequence: TGTGCCAGCAGCCAAGCTGGTGGCGCAAACTATGGCTACACCTTC. The chain carries TRBV4-2 and TRBJ1-2; D gene uncertain. The ends were cut back, 1 base at V and 2 bases at J, with 11 bases in the middle. From germline, CDR1 is LGHNA and CDR2 YNFKEQ. CDR3 length: 15 amino acids.

There are a few counts of this clonotype. The gene calls are TRBV6-6 and TRBJ1-5, with D hard to call. From germline, CDR1 is MNHNY and CDR2 SVGAGI (reference sequence). V lost 6 bases to trimming and J lost 5 bases, with 8 bases between them. The CDR3 totals 12 residues. CDR3 in DNA: TGTGCCAGCAGCTCAGTGGATCAGCCCCAGCATTTT. This translates into CASSSVDQPQHF.

This clonotype appeared a few times. The chain has TRBV29-1 and TRBJ2-1, with a tentative D call TRBD1 (5 bases). This CDR3 spans 14 amino acids. Germline V gives CDR1 SQVTM, CDR2 ANQGSEA. The V gene lost 6 bases and the J gene lost 0 bases, with 12 bases spanning the gap. The CDR3 bases are TGCAGCGTAGCACAGGTTCTCTCCTACAATGAGCAGTTCTTC. Protein product: CSVAQVLSYNEQFF.

This clonotype came up a few times. The chain uses TRBV20-1 and TRBJ2-1, with 7 bases that match TRBD2. V lost 5 bases to trimming and J lost 5 bases; unmatched junction nucleotides: 12. CDR3 length equals 15 residues. Germline V CDR1 and CDR2: DFQATT, SNEGSKA (reference sequence). The CDR3 DNA follows: TGCAGTGCTCCCGGACTAGGATACCCTAACAATGAGCAGTTCTTC. Translated: CSAPGLGYPNNEQFF.